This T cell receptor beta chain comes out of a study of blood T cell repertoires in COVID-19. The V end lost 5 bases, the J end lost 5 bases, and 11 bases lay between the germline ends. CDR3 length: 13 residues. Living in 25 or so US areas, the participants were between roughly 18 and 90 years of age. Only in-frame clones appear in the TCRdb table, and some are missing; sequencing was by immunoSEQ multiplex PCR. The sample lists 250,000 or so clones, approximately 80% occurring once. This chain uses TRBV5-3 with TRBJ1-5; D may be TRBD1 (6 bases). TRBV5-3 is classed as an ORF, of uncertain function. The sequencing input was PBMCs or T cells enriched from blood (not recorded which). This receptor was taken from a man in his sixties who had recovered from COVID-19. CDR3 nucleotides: TGTGCCAGAAGGTTTCACAGGGATCAGCCCCAGCATTTT. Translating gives CARRFHRDQPQHF.